This entry describes one TCR beta chain. It has no known antigen specificity. Qualities for individual bases were not recorded, and no much larger clone is one base off. This sample was included in a study of blood T cell repertoires in COVID-19 (dated by TCRdb to the early 2020s). About the investigation overall: Collaborator samples came from the United States, Italy and Spain and covered acute and convalescent phases of COVID-19. The prospective study material was composed of cDNA or gDNA derived from T cells, B-cell-depleted T cells, or PBMCs. Deeply sampled blood TCRbeta repertoires from subjects exposed to, actively infected with, or recovered from COVID-19 were included in the dataset. The repertoires were released in a freely available public database intended as a resource for research on the immune response to SARS-CoV-2. The samples were drawn from two sources: the first 160 participants of the ongoing ImmuneRACE study, and over 1,000 subjects contributed by 6 global collaborators. Nearly every sample came with metadata listing a de-identified subject ID, COVID-19 status, age in years and sex. Where available, HLA class I and class II types were taken from metadata supplied by the sample provider and were not determined by assay-based typing. Results and caveats for the whole study, not just this receptor: How much clinical and demographic metadata was included differed by source and by participant, and the metadata was provided uncurated.

TCRbeta CDR3 regions were amplified from genomic DNA using the immunoSEQ Assay, a bias-controlled multiplex PCR. On the study's bioinformatics: The number of nucleated cells in each sample was estimated from the amplification of reference gene primers within the assay. To quantify the absolute abundance of each unique TCRbeta CDR3 rearrangement, sequence reads were collapsed and filtered. For each sample, productive Simpson clonality was calculated by taking the square root of Simpson's diversity index across productive rearrangements. In TCRdb, the immuneACCESS table is reduced to in-frame sequences with V and J assigned. These tables do not hold every clone; where another copy was compared, an unresolved V gene accounts for under half, and the others remain unexplained. V, J and clone size reflect that table, while D and trimming were determined from the DNA. This sample lists under 200,000 clones; just under 80% were detected once. 5% to 8.5% of the sample is taken by the ten largest.

The collaborating institutions used their own protocols to collect whole blood in K2EDTA tubes. For TCRbeta analysis, collaborator samples were shipped as frozen whole blood, as isolated PBMCs, or as DNA extracted from either sample type. Clipping removes 11 bases from V and 4 bases from J, with 8 as the unmatched junction base count. The germline V gene (reference sequence) supplies CDR1 SEHNR and CDR2 FQNEAQ. The CDR3 runs 14 amino acids, cysteine and phenylalanine included. This entry keeps only the CDR3 DNA: 42 bases, framed from base 1. This TCR was recovered from a man in his 70s with active or convalescent COVID-19. The rearrangement combines TRBV7-9 with TRBJ1-4, with 9 bases in between that match TRBD1. Sequencing was performed on peripheral blood. The DNA sequence is as follows: TGTGCCCTAACAGGGGGCGGCGATAATGAAAAACTGTTTTTT. Protein translation: CALTGGGDNEKLFF.